This T cell receptor beta chain was found in a study of control samples from healthy donors and cancer patients. CDR3 length equals 13 residues. Germline V gene lookup returns CDR1 GTSNPN and CDR2 SVGIG (reference sequence). Trimming left V 2 bases short and J 5 bases short, with 13 bases between. This clone has a handful of counts. The assay was immunoSEQ multiplex PCR, and TCRdb's table has in-frame clones only and misses some. The data show hundreds of thousands of clones, roughly 80% seen once. Input material: PBMCs. This rearrangement joins TRBV30 to TRBJ2-7, with D maybe TRBD1 (6 bases). The source is a woman aged 60 to 75 with lung cancer. Here the CDR3 DNA reads TGTGCCTGGAGTTCAGGACAGTCCCACGAGCAGTACTTC. Amino acids: CAWSSGQSHEQYF.